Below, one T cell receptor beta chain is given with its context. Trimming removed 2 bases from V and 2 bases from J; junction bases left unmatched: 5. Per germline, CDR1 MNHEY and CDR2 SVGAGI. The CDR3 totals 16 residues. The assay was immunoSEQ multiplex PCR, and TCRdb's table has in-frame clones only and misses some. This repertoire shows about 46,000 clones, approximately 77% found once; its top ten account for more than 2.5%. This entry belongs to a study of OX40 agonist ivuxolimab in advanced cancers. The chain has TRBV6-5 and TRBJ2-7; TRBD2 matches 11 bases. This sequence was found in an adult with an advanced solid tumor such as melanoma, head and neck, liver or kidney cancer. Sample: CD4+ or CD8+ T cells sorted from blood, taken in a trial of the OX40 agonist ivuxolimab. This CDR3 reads CASSYALAGGAYEQYF. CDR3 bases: TGTGCCAGCAGTTACGCCCTAGCGGGAGGAGCCTACGAGCAGTACTTC.